A single sample gave rise to the 28 T cell receptor beta chains below, sequenced in a study of Ad26.COV2.S vaccination and SARS-CoV-2 variants. Treatment here: around 19 received Ad26.COV2.S at low or high dose, single or two shots; five or six received placebo; per-sample allocation not given. Samples analyzed were those drawn on day 63 after the first vaccine or placebo injection. The table came from immunoSEQ multiplex PCR; TCRdb's copy has only in-frame clones and leaves some out. Of about 350,000 clones listed, around 88% are singletons. This sample comprised peripheral blood, obtained in a trial of Ad26.COV2.S vaccine versus placebo. The receptors here all came from a person between 18 and 60 years old who received the Ad26.COV2.S COVID-19 vaccine or a placebo.

The chain couples TRBV5-1 to TRBJ2-5; 7 positions agree with TRBD2. Germline loops: CDR1 SGHRS, CDR2 YFSETQ. The CDR3 runs to 18 residues. J lost 4 bases, V lost 2 bases, and 17 bases had no gene match. CDR3 sequence reads: CASSLTFPGGSLGETQYF. CDR3 sequence (DNA): TGCGCCAGCAGCTTAACGTTTCCGGGAGGATCCTTAGGAGAGACCCAGTACTTC. The variable domain in full, completed from reference TRBV5-1 and TRBJ2-5, reads KAGVTQTPRYLIKTRGQQVTLSCSPISGHRSVSWYQQTPGQGLQFLFEYFSETQRNKGNFPGRFSGRQFSNSRSEMNVSTLELGDSALYLCASSLTFPGGSLGETQYFGPGTRLLVL.

The J gene is TRBJ2-7, the V gene TRBV18, with TRBD1 identical over 11 bases. Germline V lookup: CDR1 KGHSH, CDR2 LQKENI. This CDR3 spans 14 amino acids. V trimming: 1 base; J trimming: 6 bases; junction bases outside the gene matches: 2. CDR3 region: CASSPRTGGAEQYF. The CDR3 coding sequence is TGTGCCAGCTCACCACGGACAGGGGGCGCCGAGCAGTACTTC.

This sequence joins TRBV11-2 and TRBJ2-7; 9 bases are a match to TRBD1. The germline V gene encodes CDR1 SGHAT and CDR2 FQNNGV. The CDR3 consists of 16 residues. V shed 0 bases and J 5 bases; nucleotides not matched to a gene: 8. CDR3 region: CASSLDPGQGTHEQYF. The DNA of the CDR3 is TGTGCCAGCAGCTTAGACCCGGGACAGGGAACCCACGAGCAGTACTTC. Full variable domain (remainder filled in from reference TRBV11-2 and TRBJ2-7): EAGVAQSPRYKIIEKRQSVAFWCNPISGHATLYWYQQILGQGPKLLIQFQNNGVVDDSQLPKDRFSAERLKGVDSTLKIQPAKLEDSAVYLCASSLDPGQGTHEQYFGPGTRLTVT.

DNA for the CDR3: TGTGCCAGTAGTATAGCGGGGACCTATGGCTACACCTTC. This sequence encodes CASSIAGTYGYTF. The rearrangement joins TRBV19 to TRBJ1-2; D is possibly TRBD1 (5 bases). The CDR3 length is 13 residues. With 1 base removed from V and 4 bases from J, the gap between germline ends came to 7 bases. Germline CDR1 is LNHDA and CDR2 is SQIVND (reference sequence).

The rearrangement joins TRBV11-2 to TRBJ1-4; no definite D call. Trimming removed 5 bases at V and 5 bases at J, with 12 bases between. The CDR3 extends over 14 amino acids. CDR1 SGHAT and CDR2 FQNNGV come from the germline V gene. For the CDR3, the DNA is TGTGCCAGCAGCCCCGTAGGGCGGAATGAAAAACTGTTTTTT. Its translation: CASSPVGRNEKLFF.

V and J are TRBV7-2 and TRBJ2-7; D not certain. The CDR3 is 13 amino acids. V lost 0 bases and J 1 base, leaving 4 bases between the germline ends. Germline values: CDR1 SGHTA, CDR2 FQGNSA. This CDR3 is CASSLAGSYEQYF. CDR3 sequence (DNA): TGTGCCAGCAGCTTAGCAGGTTCCTACGAGCAGTACTTC.

The V call is TRBV3-1 (or the pseudogene TRBV3-2), the J call TRBJ2-3; D unresolved. The CDR3 contains 13 residues. Looked up from germline, CDR1 is LGHDT and CDR2 is YNNKEL (reference sequence). Trimming shortened V by 4 bases and J by 6 bases, and 11 bases separated the two germline ends. CDR3 residues: CASSPTLVDTQYF. CDR3 in DNA: TGTGCCAGCAGCCCCACACTGGTCGATACGCAGTATTTT.

The chain links TRBV5-1 to TRBJ1-1; possible D gene TRBD1, 5 bases. CDR1 is SGHRS and CDR2 is YFSETQ in the germline V gene. The V end was cut by 3 bases, the J end by 1 base, with 10 bases between. The CDR3 extends over 14 amino acids. CDR3 residues: CASSWGPTNTEAFF. The CDR3 DNA follows: TGCGCCAGCAGCTGGGGACCGACGAACACTGAAGCTTTCTTT.

This chain connects TRBV6-5 to TRBJ2-2, with TRBD1 identical over 10 bases. The germline gives CDR1 MNHEY, CDR2 SVGAGI. The CDR3 contains 15 residues. The ends lost 6 bases at V and 6 bases at J; junction bases unmatched: 7. The CDR3 nucleotides read TGTGCCAGCAGCCGACAGGGGGCGCAGGCCGGGGAGCTGTTTTTT. It codes for CASSRQGAQAGELFF.

V and J are TRBV5-8 and TRBJ2-3, with D perhaps matching TRBD2 (7 bases). V was pared by 2 bases and J by 6 bases, with 10 bases between. Germline CDR1 is SGHTS and CDR2 is YDEGEE. This CDR3 spans 13 amino acids. Written as DNA, the CDR3 is TGTGCCAGCAGCTTTGGCGGGGGCGATACGCAGTATTTT. Encoded protein: CASSFGGGDTQYF.

V gene TRBV4-3 combines with J gene TRBJ1-2, with D possibly being TRBD1 (5 bases). The V gene lost 4 bases and the J gene lost 8 bases, with 20 bases spanning the gap. Germline CDR1 and CDR2: LGHNA and YSLEER. This CDR3 is 15 amino acids long. The CDR3 region has the DNA TGCGCCAGCAGCCCCCGGGGGGATATCGGGGGAGGCTACACCTTC. This codes for CASSPRGDIGGGYTF.

V usage is TRBV15 and J usage is TRBJ2-7; no clear D gene. This CDR3 has 13 residues. V was trimmed by 1 base and J by 5 bases, leaving 9 bases between them. Germline CDR1 and CDR2: LNHNV and YYDKDF (reference sequence). The CDR3 here is CATSRGPQDEQYF. The CDR3 nucleotides read TGTGCCACCAGCAGAGGGCCCCAGGACGAGCAGTACTTC.

V and J are TRBV19 and TRBJ2-1, with 7 bases that match TRBD2. The CDR3 contains 14 residues. Germline lookup yields CDR1 LNHDA and CDR2 SQIVND (reference sequence). V was clipped by 9 bases and J by 2 bases; unmatched bases: 7. The CDR3 protein is CASSTSATYNEQFF. The DNA for the CDR3 is TGTGCCAGCTCCACTAGCGCGACCTACAATGAGCAGTTCTTC.

The V gene is TRBV5-1, the J gene TRBJ2-1; D is possibly TRBD2 (6 bases). Germline-derived CDR1 and CDR2 are SGHRS and YFSETQ. The CDR3 contains 15 residues. Trimming removed 2 bases at V and 3 bases at J, with 12 bases between. The CDR3 is CASSLGGTLYNEQFF. The CDR3, as DNA: TGCGCCAGCAGCTTAGGAGGGACCCTCTACAATGAGCAGTTCTTC. The entire variable domain, with the rest obtained from reference TRBV5-1 and TRBJ2-1, is as follows: KAGVTQTPRYLIKTRGQQVTLSCSPISGHRSVSWYQQTPGQGLQFLFEYFSETQRNKGNFPGRFSGRQFSNSRSEMNVSTLELGDSALYLCASSLGGTLYNEQFFGPGTRLTVL.

The chain uses TRBV18 and TRBJ1-2, with D possibly TRBD1 on 5 matching bases. Trimming stripped 3 bases from V and 7 bases from J, with 15 bases between. The CDR3 has 14 amino acids. The germline V gene has CDR1 KGHSH and CDR2 LQKENI. The DNA for the CDR3 is TGTGCCAGCTCACCTGGGACCGACAAACGTGGCTACACCTTC. It encodes CASSPGTDKRGYTF. The full variable domain, rest sourced from reference TRBV18 and TRBJ1-2, is NAGVMQNPRHLVRRRGQEARLRCSPMKGHSHVYWYRQLPEEGLKFMVYLQKENIIDESGMPKERFSAEFPKEGPSILRIQQVVRGDSAAYFCASSPGTDKRGYTFGSGTRLTVV.

The chain uses TRBV7-2 and TRBJ1-5; D unresolved. Deletions cut 2 bases from V and 4 bases from J, with 18 bases between. The germline gives CDR1 SGHTA, CDR2 FQGNSA. The CDR3 totals 17 residues. CDR3 in amino acids: CASSLRSAVSINQPQHF. In DNA form, the CDR3 reads TGTGCCAGCAGCTTACGGTCGGCGGTCTCGATAAATCAGCCCCAGCATTTT. The full variable domain, rest sourced from reference TRBV7-2 and TRBJ1-5, is GAGVSQSPSNKVTEKGKDVELRCDPISGHTALYWYRQSLGQGLEFLIYFQGNSAPDKSGLPSDRFSAERTGGSVSTLTIQRTQQEDSAVYLCASSLRSAVSINQPQHFGDGTRLSIL.

The chain carries TRBV7-9 and TRBJ1-1, with D tentatively TRBD1 (5 bases). In germline, CDR1 is SEHNR, CDR2 FQNEAQ (reference sequence). The CDR3 is 17 amino acids. Between the trimmed V and J ends, which lost 0 bases and 4 bases, there was a span of 18 bases. CDR3 sequence: CASSLAGGTAGLTEAFF. Here the CDR3 DNA reads TGTGCCAGCAGCTTAGCGGGGGGGACTGCTGGCCTCACTGAAGCTTTCTTT.

V is TRBV7-8 and J is TRBJ2-7, with a possible D match to TRBD2 (5 bases). The CDR3 totals 15 residues. V was cut by 4 bases and J by 3 bases, with 16 bases left in between. Germline V CDR1 and CDR2: SGHVS, FQNEAQ. The CDR3 coding sequence is TGTGCCAGCAGCTCACAACCCGGGAAGATCTACGAGCAGTACTTC. Translated: CASSSQPGKIYEQYF. The variable domain in full, completed from reference TRBV7-8 and TRBJ2-7, reads GAGVSQSPRYKVAKRGQDVALRCDPISGHVSLFWYQQALGQGPEFLTYFQNEAQLDKSGLPSDRFFAERPEGSVSTLKIQRTQQEDSAVYLCASSSQPGKIYEQYFGPGTRLTVT.

V usage is TRBV6-5 and J usage is TRBJ1-6; no reliable D call. Germline V gene lookup returns CDR1 MNHEY and CDR2 SVGAGI. The CDR3 is 12 residues long. The germline V and J ends were trimmed by 5 bases and 8 bases, with 7 bases remaining between them. In DNA form, the CDR3 reads TGTGCCAGCAGTCGTGGGGATTCACCCCTCCACTTT. It translates to CASSRGDSPLHF.

The chain is built from TRBV15 and TRBJ2-1; D is tentatively TRBD1 or TRBD2 (5 bases each). With 5 bases removed from V and 3 bases from J, the gap between germline ends came to 14 bases. The CDR3 is 15 residues long. The germline gives CDR1 LNHNV, CDR2 YYDKDF (reference sequence). The CDR3 nucleotides are TGTGCCACCAGCCGGGGACGGACCGACTACAATGAGCAGTTCTTC. It is translated as CATSRGRTDYNEQFF. The full variable domain, with the rest looked up from reference TRBV15 and TRBJ2-1, is DAMVIQNPRYQVTQFGKPVTLSCSQTLNHNVMYWYQQKSSQAPKLLFHYYDKDFNNEADTPDNFQSRRPNTSFCFLDIRSPGLGDTAMYLCATSRGRTDYNEQFFGPGTRLTVL.

A remark on this clone: The same CDR3 is also encoded by other DNA sequences in this sample. The J gene is TRBJ1-1, the V gene TRBV19, with D hard to call. V lost 2 bases and J lost 0, with 7 bases in between. This CDR3 is built from 14 residues. Per germline, CDR1 LNHDA and CDR2 SQIVND (reference sequence). This CDR3 is CASSIQDLNTEAFF. The CDR3 nucleotides read TGTGCCAGTAGTATACAGGATTTGAACACTGAAGCTTTCTTT.

This clone came up a few times. The chain joins TRBV6-2 or TRBV6-3 to TRBJ2-1; D assignment may be TRBD1 or TRBD2 (6 bases each). CDR3 length: 16 amino acids. The germline gives CDR1 MNHEY, CDR2 SVGEGT. Trimming shortened V by 4 bases and J by 2 bases, and 15 bases separated the two germline ends. DNA of the CDR3: TGTGCCAGCAGTTTGCTGGCGGAGGGGGCCTACAATGAGCAGTTCTTC. Translation gives CASSLLAEGAYNEQFF.

This clone was detected only a few times. The V gene is TRBV4-1, the J gene TRBJ1-2; D unclear. Per germline, CDR1 MGHRA and CDR2 YSYEKL. V was shortened by 2 bases and J by 5 bases, with 9 bases between the two germline ends. This CDR3 contains 13 residues. Here the CDR3 reads CASSQPPSYGYTF. The DNA for the CDR3 is TGCGCCAGCAGCCAACCTCCGAGTTATGGCTACACCTTC.

The chain combines TRBV24-1 with TRBJ2-1, with TRBD2 matching 12 bases. This CDR3 spans 20 amino acids. The junction had 17 bases not matched to a gene; V was cut back by 1 base and J by 8 bases. The germline gives CDR1 KGHDR, CDR2 SFDVKD. CDR3 DNA sequence: TGTGCCACCAGTGATTTCACTAGCGGGAGGACATACCTGGGAAGGGATGAGCAGTTCTTC. Protein sequence: CATSDFTSGRTYLGRDEQFF.

The chain carries TRBV7-2 and TRBJ2-5; TRBD2 aligns across 7 bases. The CDR3 runs to 15 residues. V dropped 5 bases and J dropped 5; count of bases not matched to a gene: 11. The germline V gene has CDR1 SGHTA and CDR2 FQGNSA. CDR3 sequence: CASSLGLGASETQYF. CDR3 sequence (DNA): TGTGCCAGCAGCCTCGGACTAGGGGCTTCTGAGACCCAGTACTTC. Complete variable domain (other parts from reference TRBV7-2 and TRBJ2-5): GAGVSQSPSNKVTEKGKDVELRCDPISGHTALYWYRQSLGQGLEFLIYFQGNSAPDKSGLPSDRFSAERTGGSVSTLTIQRTQQEDSAVYLCASSLGLGASETQYFGPGTRLLVL.

This rearrangement joins TRBV24-1 to TRBJ1-3; D uncertain. This CDR3 is 13 amino acids long. The V and J ends lost 1 base and 0 bases respectively, with 0 bases between them. CDR1 is KGHDR and CDR2 is SFDVKD in the germline V gene. The CDR3 spells CATSDFSGNTIYF. CDR3 nucleotide sequence: TGTGCCACCAGTGATTTCTCTGGAAACACCATATATTTT.

This chain connects TRBV28 to TRBJ1-2, with D tentatively TRBD1 (5 bases). V lost 2 bases and J 4 bases, leaving 8 bases between the germline ends. The CDR3 is 13 residues long. Per the germline V gene, CDR1 is MDHEN and CDR2 is SYDVKM. CDR3 loop: CASSLGGAYGYTF. In DNA form, the CDR3 reads TGTGCCAGCAGTTTAGGAGGGGCCTATGGCTACACCTTC.

The sample holds a few counts of this clone. The chain has TRBV2 and TRBJ2-7; 9 bases match TRBD1. The length of the CDR3 is 14 residues. Germline values: CDR1 SNHLY, CDR2 FYNNEI. J was trimmed by 5 bases and V by 7 bases; bases with no gene match: 9. As DNA, the CDR3 is TGTGCCAGCAACACGGGACAGGGAACCCACGAGCAGTACTTC. Translating gives CASNTGQGTHEQYF.